The source of this T cell receptor beta chain is a study of breast tumors, draining lymph nodes, adjacent tissues. There are many counts of this clonotype. Its antigen is undetermined. The CDR3 extends over 17 amino acids. Germline V lookup: CDR1 SGHVS, CDR2 FQNEAQ. Trimming stripped 1 base from V and 1 base from J, with 15 bases between. TCRdb recomputed calls from the multiplex PCR reads with MiXCR, one row per CDR3 protein. The sample holds more than 100,000 distinct CDR3 sequences, about a fifth seen once. Samples came from axillary lymph nodes draining the breast cancer. Study results and caveats: Luminal-like breast cancer showed significantly greater tumor-nontumor repertoire similarity than basal-like breast cancer did. Tumor repertoires ranked between lymph nodes and nontumor tissue in diversity, with V and J gene preferences.

The specimen sequenced was axillary lymph node tissue. This TCR came from a female donor with breast cancer. Some clones in this sample may be carry-over from other donors' samples. The genes are TRBV7-8 and TRBJ2-3; possibly TRBD1 for D (6 bases). The CDR3 nucleotides read TGTGCCAGCAGCTTAGATTATTGGGGGCTCGGCACAGATACGCAGTATTTT. Its translation is CASSLDYWGLGTDTQYF.